A single sample gave rise to the 28 T cell receptor beta chains below, sequenced in a study of cytomegalovirus exposure and HLA in healthy donors. PCR employed 60 Vbeta and 13 Jbeta primers. Sequencing was performed with immunoSEQ multiplex PCR; in TCRdb, only in-frame clones are kept and a portion is missing. The repertoire has around 260,000 clones, about four fifths of them found once; the top ten carry 0.3%. Sequenced input: PBMCs. These receptor sequences come from a girl aged 2 to 10 in good health and CMV-seronegative.

The chain recombines TRBV28 with TRBJ1-6; no clear D. Trimming left V 2 bases short and J 9 bases short, with 14 bases between. The CDR3 totals 15 residues. Germline CDR1 reads MDHEN; CDR2 reads SYDVKM. The CDR3 DNA reads as TGTGCCAGCAGTTTAGGTGGGGAGCGCGGTTCACCCCTCCACTTT. Translated, it gives CASSLGGERGSPLHF. The complete variable domain, with remaining parts taken from reference TRBV28 and TRBJ1-6, reads DVKVTQSSRYLVKRTGEKVFLECVQDMDHENMFWYRQDPGLGLRLIYFSYDVKMKEKGDIPEGYSVSREKKERFSLILESASTNQTSMYLCASSLGGERGSPLHFGNGTRLTVT.

The V and J genes are TRBV7-8 and TRBJ1-2; no clear D. Deletions cut 0 bases from V and 4 bases from J, with 9 bases between. The CDR3 runs 14 residues. The germline V gene encodes CDR1 SGHVS and CDR2 FQNEAQ. The CDR3 nucleotides read TGTGCCAGCAGCTTAGCAGACTCCTTCTATGGCTACACCTTC. Translating it yields CASSLADSFYGYTF.

The V and J genes are TRBV30 and TRBJ1-4; 7 bases match TRBD1. The CDR3 totals 15 residues. V lost 1 base and J lost 6; bases outside the gene matches: 8. Germline CDR1 is GTSNPN and CDR2 is SVGIG (reference sequence). For the CDR3, the DNA is TGTGCCTGGAGTGACTGGACAGGTGGGCATGAAAAACTGTTTTTT. It is translated as CAWSDWTGGHEKLFF.

CDR3 sequence: CASKGGRTDTQYF. DNA of the CDR3: TGTGCCAGTAAGGGGGGGAGGACAGATACGCAGTATTTT. The genes are TRBV19 and TRBJ2-3; TRBD2 is a possible D gene (7 bases). CDR1 is LNHDA and CDR2 is SQIVND in the germline V gene (reference sequence). The CDR3 contains 13 residues. Trimming left V 7 bases short and J 3 bases short, with 11 bases between.

About this clone itself: Additional DNA sequences in this sample encode the identical CDR3. This chain uses TRBV7-8 with TRBJ2-2; the match to TRBD2 covers 9 bases. There are 16 residues in the CDR3. V lost 3 bases to trimming and J lost 8 bases; unmatched junction nucleotides: 10. CDR1 and CDR2 from the germline V gene are SGHVS and FQNEAQ. CDR3 in DNA: TGTGCCAGCAGCTTCTCTGGCTTAGCGGGAGTGGGGGAGCTGTTTTTT. It translates to CASSFSGLAGVGELFF.

V is TRBV5-4 and J is TRBJ2-3, with 10 bases fitting TRBD2. CDR1 and CDR2 (germline): SGHNT, YYREEE (reference sequence). The V gene end was trimmed by 3 bases and the J gene end by 4 bases; junction bases not matched to a gene: 14. The CDR3 totals 18 residues. The CDR3 sequence: CASSWGGVAGGVADTQYF. CDR3 coding DNA: TGTGCCAGCAGCTGGGGGGGGGTAGCGGGAGGAGTTGCAGATACGCAGTATTTT.

The chain employs TRBV6-5 and TRBJ2-5; the match to TRBD2 covers 10 bases. TRBJ2-7 matches the DNA end more closely, so the J call is doubtful. The germline gives CDR1 MNHEY, CDR2 SVGAGI. CDR3 length: 16 residues. The CDR3 loop is CASSYSASGSSYEQYF. In DNA, the CDR3 is TGTGCCAGCAGTTACTCGGCTAGCGGGAGCTCCTACGAGCAGTACTTC.

Regarding this clone: Since no conserved phenylalanine or tryptophan closes the CDR3, a read error is the likely cause. The chain has TRBV2 and TRBJ1-6; 12 bases match TRBD1. This CDR3 is built from 15 residues. Trimming took 8 bases from V and 12 from J; bases not matched to a gene: 11. Germline assignment: CDR1 SNHLY and CDR2 FYNNEI. In DNA form, the CDR3 reads TGTGCCAGCCAAAGGGACAGGGGGCTCTATGGACCCCTCCACCTT. It encodes CASQRDRGLYGPLHL.

The chain has TRBV7-9 and TRBJ1-6, with 8 bases fitting TRBD1. Trimming took 2 bases from V and 10 from J; bases not matched to a gene: 4. Germline CDR1 SEHNR, CDR2 FQNEAQ (reference sequence). This CDR3 has 14 amino acids. CDR3 in DNA: TGTGCCAGCAGCTTACCAGGGGGCGGATCACCCCTCCACTTT. Protein sequence: CASSLPGGGSPLHF.

This chain connects TRBV11-2 to TRBJ2-1; possible D gene TRBD2, 5 bases. V gave up 0 bases and J gave up 6 bases, with 9 bases separating them. This CDR3 spans 14 amino acids. Germline V gene data show CDR1 as SGHAT and CDR2 as FQNNGV. The CDR3 reads CASSLDPAGNEQFF. As DNA, the CDR3 is TGTGCCAGCAGCTTAGATCCGGCGGGCAATGAGCAGTTCTTC.

This rearrangement joins TRBV27 to TRBJ2-7, with 8 bases that match TRBD2. J was trimmed by 5 bases and V by 7 bases; bases with no gene match: 13. CDR1 MNHEY and CDR2 SMNVEV come from the germline V gene (reference sequence). The CDR3 length is 15 residues. CDR3 sequence reads: CASTAGGRSVHEQYF. CDR3 nucleotide sequence: TGTGCCAGCACCGCGGGGGGCCGGTCAGTCCACGAGCAGTACTTC.

V gene TRBV2 combines with J gene TRBJ2-2, with a tentative D call TRBD2 (6 bases). V lost 1 base to trimming and J lost 8 bases, with 20 bases between them. This CDR3 is 17 amino acids long. Germline loops: CDR1 SNHLY, CDR2 FYNNEI. CDR3 sequence: CASSEDLLGGFTGELFF. The CDR3 DNA is TGTGCCAGCAGTGAAGATCTATTGGGGGGATTTACTGGGGAGCTGTTTTTT.

This rearrangement joins TRBV5-4 to TRBJ2-5; 7 bases align to TRBD2. The ends lost 7 bases at V and 5 bases at J; junction bases unmatched: 8. CDR1 is SGHNT and CDR2 is YYREEE in the germline V gene (reference sequence). The CDR3 spans 13 residues. CDR3 in amino acids: CASGRESRETQYF. CDR3 coding DNA: TGTGCCAGCGGGAGGGAAAGCAGGGAGACCCAGTACTTC. Variable domain in full (rest from reference TRBV5-4 and TRBJ2-5): ETGVTQSPTHLIKTRGQQVTLRCSSQSGHNTVSWYQQALGQGPQFIFQYYREEENGRGNFPPRFSGLQFPNYSSELNVNALELDDSALYLCASGRESRETQYFGPGTRLLVL.

The CDR3 sequence: CASSLSRGYYGYTF. CDR3 DNA: TGTGCCAGCAGTTTATCCAGGGGGTATTATGGCTACACCTTC. This sequence joins TRBV28 and TRBJ1-2; 7 nucleotides line up with TRBD1. The length of the CDR3 is 14 residues. The J segment lost 5 bases and the V segment lost 1 base, leaving 4 bases of the junction unmatched. In germline, CDR1 is MDHEN, CDR2 SYDVKM.

The chain links TRBV5-1 to TRBJ2-1; D unresolved. The CDR3 consists of 16 residues. In germline, CDR1 is SGHRS, CDR2 YFSETQ. Trimming stripped 1 base from V and 2 bases from J, with 13 bases between. CDR3 region: CASSLLVGGPYNEQFF. CDR3 DNA: TGCGCCAGCAGCTTGCTGGTAGGCGGCCCCTACAATGAGCAGTTCTTC.

The chain links TRBV30 to TRBJ1-1; D is undetermined. Trimming took off 0 bases at V and 4 bases at J, with 9 bases between the two ends. The CDR3 loop spans 13 amino acids. Per the germline V gene, CDR1 is GTSNPN and CDR2 is SVGIG (reference sequence). For the CDR3, the DNA is TGTGCCTGGAGTGTAGAGGGTTTCACTGAAGCTTTCTTT. Its translation: CAWSVEGFTEAFF.

Here the CDR3 DNA reads TGTGCCAGCAGCCGCAGGGGGGATGAGCAGTTCTTC. It translates to CASSRRGDEQFF. This chain connects TRBV11-1 to TRBJ2-1; maybe TRBD1 (7 bases). Germline-derived CDR1 and CDR2 are SGHAT and FQDESV (reference sequence). The CDR3 runs 12 residues. V was shortened by 5 bases and J by 8 bases, with 10 bases between the two germline ends.

The chain recombines TRBV27 with TRBJ2-7; a weak D match, TRBD2 (5 bases). V was trimmed by 3 bases and J by 4 bases, leaving 10 bases between them. The CDR3 loop spans 13 amino acids. The V gene's germline CDR1 is MNHEY and CDR2 SMNVEV (reference sequence). CDR3 coding DNA: TGTGCCAGCAGTTTTTTGGGGAGTTACGAGCAGTACTTC. Protein sequence: CASSFLGSYEQYF.

The V gene is TRBV1, the J gene TRBJ1-5; the table's D gene call, TRBD1, was not cross checked with the DNA. TRBV1 is given as a pseudogene. This CDR3 has 14 residues. In DNA, the CDR3 is TGCACCAGCAGCCCGGGACAGGGAAGGCAGCCCCAGCATTTT. Translation gives CTSSPGQGRQPQHF.

This sequence joins TRBV7-9 and TRBJ2-7; possible D gene TRBD1, 6 bases. The germline CDR1 and CDR2 sequences are SEHNR and FQNEAQ (reference sequence). This CDR3 comprises 17 residues. The V end was cut by 4 bases, the J end by 0 bases, with 19 bases between. The CDR3 DNA is TGTGCCAGCAGCTCCTCCAGGGGAGACTGGCCCTCCTACGAGCAGTACTTC. The encoded protein is CASSSSRGDWPSYEQYF.

This CDR3 is CASSETGTGGAETQYF. The CDR3 DNA reads TGTGCCAGCAGCGAAACCGGGACAGGGGGCGCGGAGACCCAGTACTTC. The V gene is TRBV2, the J gene TRBJ2-5, with 12 bases aligning to TRBD1. CDR1 is SNHLY, CDR2 FYNNEI, per germline. V lost 6 bases, J lost 5 bases, and 10 bases stayed unmatched. This CDR3 is built from 16 residues.

This clone was seen more than once but under ten times. The rearrangement joins TRBV11-2 to TRBJ2-5; TRBD1 matches at 8 bases. Germline assignment: CDR1 SGHAT and CDR2 FQNNGV. The V and J ends lost 5 bases and 7 bases, in that order; junction bases with no gene match: 6. The CDR3 loop spans 13 amino acids. In nucleotides, the CDR3 is TGTGCCAGCAGCCTTGGGACAGGCGGGACCCAGTACTTC. Protein product: CASSLGTGGTQYF. Variable domain in full (rest from reference TRBV11-2 and TRBJ2-5): EAGVAQSPRYKIIEKRQSVAFWCNPISGHATLYWYQQILGQGPKLLIQFQNNGVVDDSQLPKDRFSAERLKGVDSTLKIQPAKLEDSAVYLCASSLGTGGTQYFGPGTRLLVL.

V and J are TRBV5-1 and TRBJ2-3, with TRBD1 matching 8 bases. With 7 bases clipped from V and 4 bases from J, the junction kept 8 bases outside the gene matches. Germline V gene data show CDR1 as SGHRS and CDR2 as YFSETQ. CDR3 size: 14 residues. The CDR3 DNA reads as TGCGCCAGCTCCCCGGGACAGGCCCCAGATACGCAGTATTTT. Amino acid sequence: CASSPGQAPDTQYF.

This clone was seen only once. The V call is TRBV23-1, the J call TRBJ1-1, with D uncertain. TRBV23-1 counts as an open reading frame of uncertain function. This CDR3 is built from 18 residues. V dropped 0 bases and J dropped 1 base, with 18 bases sitting between them. The CDR3, as DNA: TGCGCCAGCAGTCAATCGTCGCCCGAGGGTCTTGAGAACACTGAAGCTTTCTTT. The encoded protein is CASSQSSPEGLENTEAFF.

The CDR3 sequence is CASSLTGGITYEQYF. In DNA, the CDR3 is TGTGCCAGCAGCTTAACAGGGGGCATCACCTACGAGCAGTACTTC. The J gene is TRBJ2-7, the V gene TRBV11-2; TRBD1 matches 9 bases. V shed 2 bases and J 2 bases; nucleotides not matched to a gene: 4. The germline CDR1 and CDR2 sequences are SGHAT and FQNNGV. This CDR3 contains 15 residues.

J is TRBJ2-3 and V is TRBV2; a possible D gene is TRBD2 (5 bases). With 6 bases removed from V and 5 bases from J, the gap between germline ends came to 6 bases. This CDR3 region has 11 residues. Germline V gene lookup returns CDR1 SNHLY and CDR2 FYNNEI. This CDR3 is CASSEGDTQYF. Here the CDR3 DNA reads TGTGCCAGCAGCGAGGGAGATACGCAGTATTTT. The complete variable domain, with remaining parts taken from reference TRBV2 and TRBJ2-3, reads EPEVTQTPSHQVTQMGQEVILRCVPISNHLYFYWYRQILGQKVEFLVSFYNNEISEKSEIFDDQFSVERPDGSNFTLKIRSTKLEDSAMYFCASSEGDTQYFGPGTRLTVL.

The chain is built from TRBV10-3 and TRBJ1-1, with D possibly matching TRBD1 (6 bases). V was cut by 4 bases and J by 2 bases, with 17 bases left in between. This CDR3 spans 16 amino acids. In germline, CDR1 is ENHRY, CDR2 SYGVKD. The CDR3, as DNA: TGTGCCATCAGTGGGGGGCGGTCGTACAGTAACACTGAAGCTTTCTTT. This codes for CAISGGRSYSNTEAFF.

The rearrangement links TRBV25-1 to TRBJ2-5; D is uncertain. Germline V gene data show CDR1 as MGHDK and CDR2 as SYGVNS. The CDR3 consists of 13 residues. Trimming took off 1 base at V and 7 bases at J, with 10 bases between the two ends. CDR3 DNA sequence: TGTGCCAGCAGTGAATCTCCAGATCGGACCCAGTACTTC. It yields the protein CASSESPDRTQYF.